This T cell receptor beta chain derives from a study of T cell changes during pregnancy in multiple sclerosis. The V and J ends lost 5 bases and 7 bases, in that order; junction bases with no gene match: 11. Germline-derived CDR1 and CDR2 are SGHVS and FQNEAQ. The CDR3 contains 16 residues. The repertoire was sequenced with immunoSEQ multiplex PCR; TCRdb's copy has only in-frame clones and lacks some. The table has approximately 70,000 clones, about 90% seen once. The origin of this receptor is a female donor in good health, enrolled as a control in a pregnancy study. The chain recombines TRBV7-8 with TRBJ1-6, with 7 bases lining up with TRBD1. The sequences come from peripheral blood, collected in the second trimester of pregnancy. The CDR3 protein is CASSVRRQTGNSPLHF. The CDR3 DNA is TGTGCCAGCAGCGTAAGGCGTCAGACAGGGAATTCACCCCTCCACTTT. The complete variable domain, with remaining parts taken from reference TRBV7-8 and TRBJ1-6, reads GAGVSQSPRYKVAKRGQDVALRCDPISGHVSLFWYQQALGQGPEFLTYFQNEAQLDKSGLPSDRFFAERPEGSVSTLKIQRTQQEDSAVYLCASSVRRQTGNSPLHFGNGTRLTVT.